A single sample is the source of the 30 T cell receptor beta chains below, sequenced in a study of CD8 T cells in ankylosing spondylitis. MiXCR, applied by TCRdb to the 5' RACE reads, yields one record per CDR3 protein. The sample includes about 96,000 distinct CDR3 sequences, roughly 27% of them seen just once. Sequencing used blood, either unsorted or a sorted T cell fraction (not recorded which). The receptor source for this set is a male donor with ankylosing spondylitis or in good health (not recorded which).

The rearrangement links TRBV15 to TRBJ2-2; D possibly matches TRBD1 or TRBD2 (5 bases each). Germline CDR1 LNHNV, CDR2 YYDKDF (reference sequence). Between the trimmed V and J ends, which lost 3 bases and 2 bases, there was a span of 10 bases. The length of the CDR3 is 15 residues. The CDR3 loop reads CATSRSGTNTGELFF. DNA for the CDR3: TGTGCCACCAGCAGGTCGGGGACCAACACCGGGGAGCTGTTTTTT.

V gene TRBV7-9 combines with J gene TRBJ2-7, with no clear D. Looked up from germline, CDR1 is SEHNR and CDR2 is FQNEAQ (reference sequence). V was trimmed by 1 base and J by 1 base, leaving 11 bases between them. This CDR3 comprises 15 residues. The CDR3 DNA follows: TGTGCCAGCAGCTTAGGGACGCCCGTTTCCTACGAGCAGTACGTC. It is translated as CASSLGTPVSYEQYV.

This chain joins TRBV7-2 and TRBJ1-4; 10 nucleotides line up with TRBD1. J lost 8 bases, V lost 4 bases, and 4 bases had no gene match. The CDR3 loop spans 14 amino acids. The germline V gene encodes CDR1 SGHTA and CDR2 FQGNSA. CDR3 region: CASSSDRGPEKLFF. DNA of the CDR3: TGTGCCAGCAGCTCCGACAGGGGGCCCGAAAAACTGTTTTTT.

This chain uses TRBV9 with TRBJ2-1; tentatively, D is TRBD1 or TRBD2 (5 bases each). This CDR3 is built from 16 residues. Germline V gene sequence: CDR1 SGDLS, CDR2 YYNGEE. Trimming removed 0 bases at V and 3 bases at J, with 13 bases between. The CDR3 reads CASSVAPGTSYNEQFF. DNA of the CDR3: TGTGCCAGCAGCGTAGCGCCCGGGACCAGCTACAATGAGCAGTTCTTC.

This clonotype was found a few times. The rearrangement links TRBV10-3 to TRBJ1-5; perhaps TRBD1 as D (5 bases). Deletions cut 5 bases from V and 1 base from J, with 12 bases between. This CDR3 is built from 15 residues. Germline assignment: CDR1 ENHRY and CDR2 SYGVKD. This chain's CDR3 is CAISTQRGSNQPQHF. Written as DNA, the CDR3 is TGTGCCATCAGTACCCAAAGGGGCAGCAATCAGCCCCAGCATTTT.

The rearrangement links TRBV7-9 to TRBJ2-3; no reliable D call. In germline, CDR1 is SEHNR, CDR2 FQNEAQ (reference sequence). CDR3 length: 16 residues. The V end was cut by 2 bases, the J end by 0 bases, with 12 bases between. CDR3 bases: TGTGCCAGCAGCTTAATTGCTACTACGAGCACAGATACGCAGTATTTT. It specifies CASSLIATTSTDTQYF.

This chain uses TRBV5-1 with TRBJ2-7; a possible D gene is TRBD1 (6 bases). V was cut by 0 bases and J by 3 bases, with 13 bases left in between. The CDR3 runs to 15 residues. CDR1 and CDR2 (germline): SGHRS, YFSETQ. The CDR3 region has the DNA TGCGCCAGCAGCTTGGAACAGGGATTCAACTACGAGCAGTACTTC. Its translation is CASSLEQGFNYEQYF.

CDR3 amino acids: CASSPPVSDVQYF. CDR3 nucleotide sequence: TGTGCCAGCAGCCCACCGGTCTCTGATGTGCAGTATTTT. This chain connects TRBV7-2 to TRBJ2-3; D gene unclear. V was clipped by 5 bases and J by 11 bases, with 17 bases between them. The CDR3 length is 13 residues. Germline V gene data show CDR1 as SGHTA and CDR2 as FQGNSA.

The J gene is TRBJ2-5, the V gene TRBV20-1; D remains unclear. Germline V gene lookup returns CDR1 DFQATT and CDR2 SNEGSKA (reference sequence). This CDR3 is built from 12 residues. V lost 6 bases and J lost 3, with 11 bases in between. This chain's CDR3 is CSATPQEETQYF. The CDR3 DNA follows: TGCAGTGCCACCCCCCAGGAAGAGACCCAGTACTTC.

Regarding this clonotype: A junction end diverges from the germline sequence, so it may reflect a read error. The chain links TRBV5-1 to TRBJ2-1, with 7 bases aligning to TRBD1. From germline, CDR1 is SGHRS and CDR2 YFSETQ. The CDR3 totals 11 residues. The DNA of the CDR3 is TGCGCCAGCTCCCTTGGACAGGAGCTGTTCTTC. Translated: CASSLGQELFF.

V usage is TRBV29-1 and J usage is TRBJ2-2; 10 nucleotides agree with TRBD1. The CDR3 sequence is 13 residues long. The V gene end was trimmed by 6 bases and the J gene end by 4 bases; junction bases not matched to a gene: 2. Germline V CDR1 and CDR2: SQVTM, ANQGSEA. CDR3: CSVRTGGTGELFF. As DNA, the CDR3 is TGCAGCGTACGGACAGGGGGCACCGGGGAGCTGTTTTTT.

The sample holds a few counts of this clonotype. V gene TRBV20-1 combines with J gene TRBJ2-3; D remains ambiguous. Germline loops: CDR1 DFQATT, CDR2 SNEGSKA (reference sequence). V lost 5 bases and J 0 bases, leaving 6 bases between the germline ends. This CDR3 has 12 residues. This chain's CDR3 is CSASDSTDTQYF. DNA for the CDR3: TGCAGTGCTTCGGACAGCACAGATACGCAGTATTTT.

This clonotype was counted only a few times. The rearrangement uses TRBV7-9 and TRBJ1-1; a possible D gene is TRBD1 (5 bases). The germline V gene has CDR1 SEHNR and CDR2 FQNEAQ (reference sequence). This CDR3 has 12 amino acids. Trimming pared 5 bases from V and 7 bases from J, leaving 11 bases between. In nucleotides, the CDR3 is TGTGCCAGCAGCCGTTTGGGGGTTGAAGCTTTCTTT. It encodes CASSRLGVEAFF.

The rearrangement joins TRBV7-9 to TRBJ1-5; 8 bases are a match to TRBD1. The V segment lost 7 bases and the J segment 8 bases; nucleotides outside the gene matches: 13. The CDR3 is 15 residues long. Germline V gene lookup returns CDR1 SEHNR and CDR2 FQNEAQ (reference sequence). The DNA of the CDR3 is TGTGCCAGCACCGACGGACAGGGCCCTTCGAAGCCCCAGCATTTT. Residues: CASTDGQGPSKPQHF.

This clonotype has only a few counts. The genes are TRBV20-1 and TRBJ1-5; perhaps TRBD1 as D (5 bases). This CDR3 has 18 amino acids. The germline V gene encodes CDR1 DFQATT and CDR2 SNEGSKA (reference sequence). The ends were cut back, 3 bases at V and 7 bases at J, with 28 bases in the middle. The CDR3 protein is CSASGGGGDSYRQQPQHF. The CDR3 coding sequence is TGCAGTGCTAGCGGTGGTGGGGGGGACTCTTACCGCCAGCAGCCCCAGCATTTT.

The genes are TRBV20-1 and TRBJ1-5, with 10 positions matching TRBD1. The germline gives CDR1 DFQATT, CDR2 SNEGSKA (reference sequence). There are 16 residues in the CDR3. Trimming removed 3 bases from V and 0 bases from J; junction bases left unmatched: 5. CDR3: CSASGGTGVSNQPQHF. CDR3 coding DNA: TGCAGTGCTAGTGGCGGGACAGGGGTTAGCAATCAGCCCCAGCATTTT.

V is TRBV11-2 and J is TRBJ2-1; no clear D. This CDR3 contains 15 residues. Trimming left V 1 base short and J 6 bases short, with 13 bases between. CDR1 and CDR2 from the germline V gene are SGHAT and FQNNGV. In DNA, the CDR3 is TGTGCCAGCAGCTTAGGGCCCCGCCTGGCCAATGAGCAGTTCTTC. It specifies CASSLGPRLANEQFF.

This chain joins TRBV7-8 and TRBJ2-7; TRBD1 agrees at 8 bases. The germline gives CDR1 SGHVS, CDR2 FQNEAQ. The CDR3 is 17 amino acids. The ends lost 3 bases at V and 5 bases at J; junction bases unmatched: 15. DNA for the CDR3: TGTGCCAGCAGCTTCAACCCCGGGACAGGCTCAAAGAACGAGCAGTACTTC. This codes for CASSFNPGTGSKNEQYF.

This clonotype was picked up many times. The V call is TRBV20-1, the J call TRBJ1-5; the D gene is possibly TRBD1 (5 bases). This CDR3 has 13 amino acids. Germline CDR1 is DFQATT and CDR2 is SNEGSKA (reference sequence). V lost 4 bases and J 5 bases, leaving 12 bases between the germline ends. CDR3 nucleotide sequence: TGCAGTGCTATTTCTCAGGGCGATCAGCCCCAGCATTTT. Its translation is CSAISQGDQPQHF.

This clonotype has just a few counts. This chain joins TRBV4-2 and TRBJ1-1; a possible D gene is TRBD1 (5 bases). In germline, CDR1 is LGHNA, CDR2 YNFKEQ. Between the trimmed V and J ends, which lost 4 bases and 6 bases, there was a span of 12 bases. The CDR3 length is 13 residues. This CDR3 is CASSPSAGAEAFF. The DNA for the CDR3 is TGTGCCAGCAGCCCTAGTGCGGGGGCTGAAGCTTTCTTT.

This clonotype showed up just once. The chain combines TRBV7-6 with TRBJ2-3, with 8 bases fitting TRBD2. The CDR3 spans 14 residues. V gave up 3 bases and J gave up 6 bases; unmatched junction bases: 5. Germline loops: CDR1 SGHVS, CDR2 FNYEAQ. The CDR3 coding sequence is TGTGCCAGCAGCTTTAGCGGGGAGTTGGATACGCAGTATTTT. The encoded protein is CASSFSGELDTQYF. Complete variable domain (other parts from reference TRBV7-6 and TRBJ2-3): GAGVSQSPRYKVTKRGQDVALRCDPISGHVSLYWYRQALGQGPEFLTYFNYEAQQDKSGLPNDRFSAERPEGSISTLTIQRTEQRDSAMYRCASSFSGELDTQYFGPGTRLTVL.

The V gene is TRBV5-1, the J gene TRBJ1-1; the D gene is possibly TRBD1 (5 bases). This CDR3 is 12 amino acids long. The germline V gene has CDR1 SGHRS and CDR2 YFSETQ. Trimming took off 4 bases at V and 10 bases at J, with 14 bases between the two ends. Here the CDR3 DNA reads TGCGCCAGCAGCCCGGACCAGGGCTCAGCTTTCTTT. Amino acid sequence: CASSPDQGSAFF.

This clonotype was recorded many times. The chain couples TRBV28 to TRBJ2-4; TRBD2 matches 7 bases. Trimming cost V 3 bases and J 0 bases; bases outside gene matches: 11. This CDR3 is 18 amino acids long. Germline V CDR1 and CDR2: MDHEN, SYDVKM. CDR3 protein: CASSFVAGRSLAKNIQYF. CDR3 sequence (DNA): TGTGCCAGCAGTTTTGTAGCGGGCAGGTCCTTAGCCAAAAACATTCAGTACTTC.

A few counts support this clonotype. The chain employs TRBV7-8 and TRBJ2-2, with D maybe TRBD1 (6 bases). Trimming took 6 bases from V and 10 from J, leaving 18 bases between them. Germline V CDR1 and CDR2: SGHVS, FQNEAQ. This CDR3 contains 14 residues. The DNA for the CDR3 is TGTGCCAGCAGACCCTCAACAGGGTCAGTGGAGCTGTTTTTT. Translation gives CASRPSTGSVELFF.

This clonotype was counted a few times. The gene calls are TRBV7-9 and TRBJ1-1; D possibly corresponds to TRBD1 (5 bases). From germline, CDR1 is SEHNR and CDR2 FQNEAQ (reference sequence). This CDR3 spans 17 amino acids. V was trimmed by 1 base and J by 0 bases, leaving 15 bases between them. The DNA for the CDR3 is TGTGCCAGCAGCTTAGGGGCCTTCCGACAGCTGAACACTGAAGCTTTCTTT. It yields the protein CASSLGAFRQLNTEAFF.

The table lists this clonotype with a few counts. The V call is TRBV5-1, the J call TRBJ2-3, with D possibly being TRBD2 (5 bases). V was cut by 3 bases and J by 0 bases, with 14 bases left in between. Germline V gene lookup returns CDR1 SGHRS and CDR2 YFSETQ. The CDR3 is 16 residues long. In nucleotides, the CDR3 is TGCGCCAGCAGCTCGAGGGCCGGGTCTAGCACAGATACGCAGTATTTT. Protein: CASSSRAGSSTDTQYF.

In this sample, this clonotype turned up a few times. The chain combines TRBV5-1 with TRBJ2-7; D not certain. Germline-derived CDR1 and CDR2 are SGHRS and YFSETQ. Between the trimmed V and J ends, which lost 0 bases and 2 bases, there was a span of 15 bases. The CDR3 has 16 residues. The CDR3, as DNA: TGCGCCAGCAGCTTGGAGTACGGGTCCTCCACCTACGAGCAGTACTTC. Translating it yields CASSLEYGSSTYEQYF.

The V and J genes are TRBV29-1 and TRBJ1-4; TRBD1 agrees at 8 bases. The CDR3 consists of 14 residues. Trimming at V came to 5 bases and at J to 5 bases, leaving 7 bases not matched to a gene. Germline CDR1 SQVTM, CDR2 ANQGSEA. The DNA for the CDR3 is TGCAGCGTTCGAGGGAGACAGGGGAATGAAAAACTGTTTTTT. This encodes CSVRGRQGNEKLFF. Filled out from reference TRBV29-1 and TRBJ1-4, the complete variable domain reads SAVISQKPSRDICQRGTSLTIQCQVDSQVTMMFWYRQQPGQSLTLIATANQGSEATYESGFVIDKFPISRPNLTFSTLTVSNMSPEDSSIYLCSVRGRQGNEKLFFGSGTQLSVL.

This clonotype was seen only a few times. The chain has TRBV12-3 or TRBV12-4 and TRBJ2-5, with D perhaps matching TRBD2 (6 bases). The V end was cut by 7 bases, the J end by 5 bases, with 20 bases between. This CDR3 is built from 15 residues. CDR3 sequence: CASIRPGGRWETQYF. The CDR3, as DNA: TGTGCCAGCATCCGACCTGGTGGGAGGTGGGAGACCCAGTACTTC.

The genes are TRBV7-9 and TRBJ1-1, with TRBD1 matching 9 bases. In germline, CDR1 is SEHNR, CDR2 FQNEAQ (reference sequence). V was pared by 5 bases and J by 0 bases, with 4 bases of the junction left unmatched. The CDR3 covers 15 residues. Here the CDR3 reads CASSIRQGVNTEAFF. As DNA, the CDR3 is TGTGCCAGCAGCATCCGACAGGGGGTGAACACTGAAGCTTTCTTT. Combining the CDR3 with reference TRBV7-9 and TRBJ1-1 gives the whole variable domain DTGVSQNPRHKITKRGQNVTFRCDPISEHNRLYWYRQTLGQGPEFLTYFQNEAQLEKSRLLSDRFSAERPKGSFSTLEIQRTEQGDSAMYLCASSIRQGVNTEAFFGQGTRLTVV.